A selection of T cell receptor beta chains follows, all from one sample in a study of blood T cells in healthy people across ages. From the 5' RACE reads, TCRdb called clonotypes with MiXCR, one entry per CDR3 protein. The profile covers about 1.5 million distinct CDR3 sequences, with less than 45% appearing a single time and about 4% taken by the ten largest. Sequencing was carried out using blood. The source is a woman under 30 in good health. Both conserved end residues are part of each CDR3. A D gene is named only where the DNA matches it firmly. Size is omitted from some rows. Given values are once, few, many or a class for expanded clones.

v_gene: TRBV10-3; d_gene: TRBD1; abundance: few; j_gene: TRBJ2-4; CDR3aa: CAISEHKQTGPLAKNIQYF; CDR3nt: TGTGCCATCAGTGAACACAAACAGACAGGGCCCTTAGCCAAAAACATTCAGTACTTC
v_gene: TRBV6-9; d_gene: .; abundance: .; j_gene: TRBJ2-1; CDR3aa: CASSAGARSFYNEQFF; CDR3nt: TGTGCCAGCTCCGCGGGGGCGCGGTCTTTCTACAATGAGCAGTTCTTC
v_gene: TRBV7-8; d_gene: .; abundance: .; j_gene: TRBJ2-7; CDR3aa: CASSLQGVLLDEQYF; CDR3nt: TGTGCCAGCAGCTTACAGGGTGTGTTATTGGACGAGCAGTACTTC
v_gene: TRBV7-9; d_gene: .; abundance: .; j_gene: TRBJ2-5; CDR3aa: CASSLKFEQYF; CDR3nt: TGTGCCAGCAGCTTAAAATTTGAGCAGTACTTC
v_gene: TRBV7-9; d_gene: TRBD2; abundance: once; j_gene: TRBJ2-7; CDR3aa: CASSPRLGTSSPSYEQYF; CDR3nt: TGTGCTAGCAGCCCTAGGTTGGGGACTAGCAGCCCCTCCTACGAGCAGTACTTC
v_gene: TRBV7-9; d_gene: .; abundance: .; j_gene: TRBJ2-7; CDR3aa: CASSLTAGTDNEQYF; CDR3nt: TGTGCCAGCAGCTTAACTGCGGGGACAGACAATGAGCAGTACTTC
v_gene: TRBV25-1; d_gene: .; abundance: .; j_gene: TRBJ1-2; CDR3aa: CASSDWSIRDGYTF; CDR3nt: TGTGCCAGCAGTGATTGGTCCATTAGAGATGGCTACACCTTC
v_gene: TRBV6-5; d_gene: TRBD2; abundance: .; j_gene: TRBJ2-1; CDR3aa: CASSYTGTSGSVYNEQFF; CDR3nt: TGTGCCAGCAGTTACACCGGGACTAGCGGGAGCGTCTACAATGAGCAGTTCTTC
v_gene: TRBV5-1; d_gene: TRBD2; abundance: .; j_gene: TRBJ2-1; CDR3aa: CASSSGTRNNEQFF; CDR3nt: TGCGCCAGCAGCTCGGGGACTAGGAACAATGAGCAGTTCTTC
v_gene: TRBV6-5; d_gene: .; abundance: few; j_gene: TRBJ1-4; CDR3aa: CASSYVAGLKEKLFF; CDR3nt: TGTGCCAGCAGTTACGTGGCAGGGCTGAAGGAAAAACTGTTTTTT
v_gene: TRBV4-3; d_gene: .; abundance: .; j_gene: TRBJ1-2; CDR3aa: CASSQDLGSISGYTF; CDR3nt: TGCGCCAGCAGCCAAGATCTGGGATCCATCTCTGGCTACACCTTC
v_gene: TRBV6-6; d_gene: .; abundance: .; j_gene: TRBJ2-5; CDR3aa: CASSSSEVWQETQYF; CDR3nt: TGTGCCAGCAGTTCCTCCGAGGTCTGGCAAGAGACCCAGTACTTC
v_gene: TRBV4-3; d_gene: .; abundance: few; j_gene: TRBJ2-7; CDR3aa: CASSQGTISYEQYF; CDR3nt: TGCGCCAGCAGCCAAGGGACTATCTCCTACGAGCAGTACTTC
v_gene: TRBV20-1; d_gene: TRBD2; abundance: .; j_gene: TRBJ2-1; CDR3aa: CSARVWTSGEYNEQFF; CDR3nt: TGCAGTGCTAGAGTTTGGACTAGCGGGGAGTACAATGAGCAGTTCTTC
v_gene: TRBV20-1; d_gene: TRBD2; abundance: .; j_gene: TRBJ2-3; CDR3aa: CSATKAGEADTQYF; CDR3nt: TGCAGTGCTACAAAAGCGGGGGAGGCAGATACGCAGTATTTT
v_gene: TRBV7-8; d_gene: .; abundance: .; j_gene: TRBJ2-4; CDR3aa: CASSQSTGKKNIQYF; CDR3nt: TGTGCCAGCAGCCAGTCTACAGGGAAGAAAAACATTCAGTACTTC
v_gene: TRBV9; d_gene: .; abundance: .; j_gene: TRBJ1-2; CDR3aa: CASSVNLGVYGYTF; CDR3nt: TGTGCCAGCAGCGTAAATCTAGGGGTCTATGGCTACACCTTC
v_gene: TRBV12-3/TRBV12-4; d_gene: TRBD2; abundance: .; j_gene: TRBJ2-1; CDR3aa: CASRGLAVENEQFF; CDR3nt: TGTGCCAGCAGAGGACTAGCGGTGGAGAATGAGCAGTTCTTC
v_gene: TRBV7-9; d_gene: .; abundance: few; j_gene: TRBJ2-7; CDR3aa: CASSSQMIGDPSYEQYF; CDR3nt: TGTGCCAGCAGCTCCCAGATGATTGGGGACCCAAGCTACGAGCAGTACTTC
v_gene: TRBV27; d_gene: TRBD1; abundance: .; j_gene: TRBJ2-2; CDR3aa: CASSPGQGFGELFF; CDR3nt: TGTGCCAGCAGTCCGGGACAGGGGTTCGGGGAGCTGTTTTTT
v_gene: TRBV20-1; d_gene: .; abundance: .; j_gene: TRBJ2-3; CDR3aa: CGARDSARSTDTQYF; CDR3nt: TGCGGTGCTAGAGATAGTGCCAGGAGCACAGATACGCAGTATTTT
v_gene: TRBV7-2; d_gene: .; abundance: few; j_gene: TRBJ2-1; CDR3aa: CASSTTKRKQFF; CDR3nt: TGTGCCAGCAGCACAACAAAGAGGAAGCAGTTCTTC
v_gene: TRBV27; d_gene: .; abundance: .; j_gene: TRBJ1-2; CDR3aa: CASSLSTSASYGYTF; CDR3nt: TGTGCCAGCAGTTTATCAACCTCGGCGAGCTATGGCTACACCTTC
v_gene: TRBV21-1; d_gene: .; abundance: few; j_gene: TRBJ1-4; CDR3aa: CASSKGQANEKLFF; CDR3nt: TGTGCCAGCAGCAAGGGCCAGGCTAATGAAAAACTGTTTTTT
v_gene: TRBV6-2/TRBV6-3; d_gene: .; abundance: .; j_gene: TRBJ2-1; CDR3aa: CASSFAGLSNEQFF; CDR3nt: TGTGCCAGCAGTTTTGCGGGACTGTCGAATGAGCAGTTCTTC
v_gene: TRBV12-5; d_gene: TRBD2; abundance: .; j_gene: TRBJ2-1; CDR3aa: CASGSTSGIYGEQFF; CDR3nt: TGTGCTAGTGGTTCGACTAGCGGGATCTATGGTGAACAGTTCTTC
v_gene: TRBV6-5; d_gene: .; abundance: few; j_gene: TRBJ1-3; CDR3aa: CASSRRASNSGNTIYF; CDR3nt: TGTGCCAGCAGCCGCAGGGCATCCAACTCTGGAAACACCATATATTTT
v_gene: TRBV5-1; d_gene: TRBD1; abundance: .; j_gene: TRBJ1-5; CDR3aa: CASSLDGTGSQPQHF; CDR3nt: TGCGCCAGCAGTTTGGATGGGACAGGGAGTCAGCCCCAGCATTTT
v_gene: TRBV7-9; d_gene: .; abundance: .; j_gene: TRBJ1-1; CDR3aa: CASGSGAGQYTEAFF; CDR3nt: TGTGCCAGCGGCTCCGGGGCTGGACAGTACACTGAAGCTTTCTTT
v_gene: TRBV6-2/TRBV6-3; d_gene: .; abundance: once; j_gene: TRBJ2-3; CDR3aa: CASSYSTVGGTRTQYF; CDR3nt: TGTGCCAGCAGTTACTCGACAGTCGGGGGCACCCGGACGCAGTATTTT
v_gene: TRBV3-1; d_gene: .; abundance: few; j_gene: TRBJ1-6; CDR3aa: CASSQEARKSPLHF; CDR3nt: TGTGCCAGCAGCCAAGAGGCCAGGAAATCACCCCTCCACTTT
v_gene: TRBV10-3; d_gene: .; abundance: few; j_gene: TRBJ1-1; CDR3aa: CAISESGKRYGDTEAFF; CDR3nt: TGTGCCATCAGTGAGTCTGGTAAGAGATATGGGGACACTGAAGCTTTCTTT
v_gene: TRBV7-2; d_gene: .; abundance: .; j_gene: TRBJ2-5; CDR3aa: CASSLDGGNGETQYF; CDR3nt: TGTGCCAGCAGCTTAGATGGGGGGAACGGAGAGACCCAGTACTTC
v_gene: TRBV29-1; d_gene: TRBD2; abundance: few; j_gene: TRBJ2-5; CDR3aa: CSVAGLDGWAQYF; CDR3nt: TGCAGCGTTGCTGGACTAGACGGCTGGGCCCAGTACTTC
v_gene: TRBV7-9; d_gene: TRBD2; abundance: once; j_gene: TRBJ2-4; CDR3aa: CASSLTTSGAKNIQYF; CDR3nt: TGTGCCAGCAGCCTAACGACTAGCGGGGCCAAAAACATTCAGTACTTC
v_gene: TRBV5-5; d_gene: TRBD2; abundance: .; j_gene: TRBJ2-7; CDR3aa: CASSLGTSGEQYF; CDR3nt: TGTGCCAGCAGCTTAGGGACTAGCGGTGAGCAGTACTTC
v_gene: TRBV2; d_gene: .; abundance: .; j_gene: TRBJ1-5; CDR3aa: CASSDTGRLNQPQHF; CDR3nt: TGTGCCAGCAGTGATACGGGGCGGCTTAATCAGCCCCAGCATTTT
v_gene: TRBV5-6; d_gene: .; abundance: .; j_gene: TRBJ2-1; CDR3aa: CASSLVHGGYNEQFF; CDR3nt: TGTGCCAGCAGCTTGGTTCACGGGGGTTACAATGAGCAGTTCTTC
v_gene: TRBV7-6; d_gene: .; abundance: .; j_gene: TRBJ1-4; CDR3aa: CASGLLGPSTNEKLFF; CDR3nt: TGTGCCAGCGGCTTACTGGGCCCCTCTACTAATGAAAAACTGTTTTTT
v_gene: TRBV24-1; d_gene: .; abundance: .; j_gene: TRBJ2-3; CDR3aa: CATSDSSDVSDTQYF; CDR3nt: TGTGCCACCAGTGATTCTAGCGACGTATCAGATACGCAGTATTTT
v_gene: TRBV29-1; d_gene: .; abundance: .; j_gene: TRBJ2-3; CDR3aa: CSVVLAGWADTRYF; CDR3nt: TGCAGCGTTGTTCTGGCGGGTTGGGCAGATACGCGGTATTTT
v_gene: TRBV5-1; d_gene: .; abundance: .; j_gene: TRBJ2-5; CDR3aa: CASSRICRETQYF; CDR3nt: TGCGCCAGCAGCAGAATCTGCAGGGAGACCCAGTACTTC
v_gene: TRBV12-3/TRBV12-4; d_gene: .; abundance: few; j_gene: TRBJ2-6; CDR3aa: CASSHSTSGANVLTF; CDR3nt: TGTGCCAGCAGTCACAGTACCTCTGGGGCCAACGTCCTGACTTTC
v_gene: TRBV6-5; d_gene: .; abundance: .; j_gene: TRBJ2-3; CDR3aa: CASRGLRSDTQYF; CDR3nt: TGTGCCAGCAGGGGCCTCAGGTCAGATACGCAGTATTTT
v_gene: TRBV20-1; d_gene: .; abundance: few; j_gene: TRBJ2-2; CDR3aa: CSARDGEGLITGELFF; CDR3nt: TGCAGTGCTAGAGATGGCGAGGGGCTAATAACCGGGGAGCTGTTTTTT
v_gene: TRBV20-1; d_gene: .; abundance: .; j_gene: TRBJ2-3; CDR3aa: CSAGRASTDTQYF; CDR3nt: TGCAGTGCCGGGCGGGCGAGCACAGATACGCAGTATTTT
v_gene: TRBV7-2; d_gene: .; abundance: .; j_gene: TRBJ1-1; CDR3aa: CASSLDSFGTASATEAFF; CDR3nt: TGTGCCAGCAGCTTAGATTCATTCGGGACCGCGTCTGCCACTGAAGCTTTCTTT
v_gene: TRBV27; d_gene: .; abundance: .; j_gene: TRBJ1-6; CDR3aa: CASSFSGNSPLHF; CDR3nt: TGTGCCAGCAGTTTTTCAGGGAATTCACCCCTCCACTTT
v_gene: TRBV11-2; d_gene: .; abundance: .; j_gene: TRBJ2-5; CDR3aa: CASSLAPGYQETQYF; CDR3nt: TGTGCCAGCAGCTTAGCTCCTGGTTACCAAGAGACCCAGTACTTC
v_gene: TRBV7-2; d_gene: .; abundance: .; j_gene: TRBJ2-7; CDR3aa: CASSLASGTAYEQYF; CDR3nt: TGTGCCAGCAGCTTAGCTAGCGGAACTGCCTACGAGCAGTACTTC
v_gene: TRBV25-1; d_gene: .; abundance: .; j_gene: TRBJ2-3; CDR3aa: CASSGGHRFNTQYF; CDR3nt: TGTGCCAGCAGCGGGGGACACCGTTTTAATACGCAGTATTTT
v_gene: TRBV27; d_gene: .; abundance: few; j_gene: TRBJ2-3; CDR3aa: CASSFVRVRTDTQYF; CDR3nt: TGTGCCAGCAGTTTCGTCCGGGTGCGCACAGATACGCAGTATTTT
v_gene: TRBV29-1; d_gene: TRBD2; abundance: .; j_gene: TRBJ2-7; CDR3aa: CSVEDVGGGRYEQYF; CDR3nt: TGCAGCGTTGAAGATGTGGGTGGCGGGAGGTACGAGCAGTACTTC
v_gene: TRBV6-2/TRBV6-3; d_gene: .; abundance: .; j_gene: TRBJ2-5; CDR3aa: CASSVGGQQYF; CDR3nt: TGTGCCAGCAGCGTAGGGGGGCAGCAGTACTTC
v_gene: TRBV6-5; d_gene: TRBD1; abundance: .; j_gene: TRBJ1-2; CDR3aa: CASSYTVRDRERDNYGYTF; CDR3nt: TGTGCCAGCAGTTACACTGTCCGGGACAGGGAACGAGATAACTATGGCTACACCTTC
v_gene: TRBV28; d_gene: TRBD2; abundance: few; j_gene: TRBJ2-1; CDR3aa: CASSSASGSNEQFF; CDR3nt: TGTGCCAGCAGTTCAGCTAGCGGTAGCAATGAGCAGTTCTTC
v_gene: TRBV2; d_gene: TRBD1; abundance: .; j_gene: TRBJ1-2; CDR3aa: CASSEFGTAYGYTF; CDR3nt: TGTGCCAGCAGTGAATTTGGGACAGCCTATGGCTACACCTTC